This T cell receptor (beta chain) was profiled in a study of cytomegalovirus exposure and HLA in healthy donors. Study-wide background: Early on, a data release was issued that held some 85 million unique TCRs from HLA-typed donors. Broader study findings: Analysis performed later showed TCR beta chains linked to HLA being more clonally expanded than equally common others. Analyses of presence and absence presupposed an approximately uniform sequencing depth across donors.

Remarks on this clone: Its specificity is unknown.

Germline V gene sequence: CDR1 SGHNT, CDR2 YYREEE (reference sequence). This CDR3 region has 14 residues. V was trimmed by 4 bases and J by 2 bases, leaving 10 bases between them. A multiplex PCR was run with 60 Vbeta primers and 13 Jbeta primers. Assay used: immunoSEQ multiplex PCR; TCRdb lists only in-frame clones, some missing. The repertoire has a few hundred thousand clones, about 80% of them found once; the top ten carry around 1.4%. The origin of this receptor is a girl aged 10-17 years in good health and CMV-seronegative. The sequencing sample was made of PBMCs. The chain uses TRBV5-4 and TRBJ2-1, with a tentative D call TRBD1 (5 bases). CDR3: CASSPETAYNEQFF. In nucleotides, the CDR3 is TGTGCCAGCAGCCCCGAGACAGCCTACAATGAGCAGTTCTTC.